The rows below give T cell receptor beta chains drawn from one sample of a study of PD-L1 blockade in urothelial cancer. Profiling relied on immunoSEQ multiplex PCR, and the TCRdb table lists in-frame clones only, not all of them. The data show tens of thousands of clones, with about three quarters seen just once and approximately 4.3% held by the top ten. This specimen was PBMCs, taken around atezolizumab (anti-PD-L1) treatment. The receptor source for this set is a man between 65 and 85 years old with urothelial cancer. The conserved cysteine and the conserved F or W are not part of the CDR3 here.

v_call cdr3_length cdr3_aa
TRBV28 14 ASSPVPGQAVEKLF
TRBV30 11 ALGQGAGNTIY
TRBV27 14 ASSPTTGRSNYGYT
TRBV19 13 ASSIRQAGNTEAF
TRBV2 10 ASSRQGETQY
TRBV7-6 13 ASSHAGQGTYEQY
TRBV5-4 13 ASSSQQGSRETQY
TRBV5-6 13 ASSLDLSGGGEQF
TRBV19 12 ASSMVGQNTEAF
TRBV29-1 12 GVGPRARIYEQY
TRBV5-5 14 ASSLRRGARTDTQY
TRBV25-1 10 ASSEGRVGYT
TRBV11-3 14 ASSARQGAGTDTQY
TRBV15 14 ATSRDRQGTDEKLF
TRBV7-8 17 ASSTRRTSGRAEGETQY
TRBV7-3 13 ASSPLGGGSGEQY
TRBV30 9 AWTVYNEQF
TRBV6-5 13 ASSREGPPSDTQY
TRBV19 11 ASSQGQGFEAF
TRBV11-3 12 ASSPENFNYGYT
TRBV2 12 ASTPTSLGYEQY
TRBV7-2 14 ASTARGRGDYNEQF
TRBV25-1 15 ASSVTSGRANERTQY
TRBV9 12 ASSVGGTGKGYT
TRBV5-8 12 ASSWTVFNQPQH
TRBV18 11 ASSAGVQETQY
TRBV7-2 12 ASSSGTSIGVQY
TRBV7-2 14 ASSLKRLQSTDTQY
TRBV25-1 13 ASSEGQGFSDTQY
TRBV11-2 10 ASSLVKETQY
TRBV7-8 20 ASSPMRIPGQGKPSSGNTIY